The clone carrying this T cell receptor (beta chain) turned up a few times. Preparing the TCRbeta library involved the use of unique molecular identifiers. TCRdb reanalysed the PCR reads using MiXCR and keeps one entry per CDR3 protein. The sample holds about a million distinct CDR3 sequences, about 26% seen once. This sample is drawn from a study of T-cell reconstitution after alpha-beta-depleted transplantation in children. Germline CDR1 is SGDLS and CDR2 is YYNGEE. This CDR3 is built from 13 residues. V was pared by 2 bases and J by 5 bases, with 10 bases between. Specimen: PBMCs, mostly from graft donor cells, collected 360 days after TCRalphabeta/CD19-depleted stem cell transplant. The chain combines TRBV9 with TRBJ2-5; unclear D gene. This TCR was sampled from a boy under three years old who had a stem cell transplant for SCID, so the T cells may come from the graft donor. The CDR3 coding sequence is TGTGCCAGCAGCGTGTCAGTGTGGGAGACCCAGTACTTC. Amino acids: CASSVSVWETQYF.